These 31 T cell receptor beta chains originate from one sample sequenced in a study of metastatic and nonmetastatic thyroid tumors. Each patient came to thyroid surgery without any prior treatment (of any kind). TCRdb re-analyzed the PCR reads through MiXCR. The sample shows 19,000 or so clones, about 28% of them seen only once. The sequenced sample consisted of tumor tissue. The receptors stem from a male donor with papillary thyroid cancer or a benign thyroid nodule (not recorded which). Some clones in this sample may be carry-over from other donors' samples.

V gene TRBV6-1 combines with J gene TRBJ2-2; 9 nucleotides align to TRBD1. The germline CDR1 and CDR2 sequences are MNHNS and SASEGT. V lost 1 base, J lost 6 bases, and 0 bases stayed unmatched. This CDR3 spans 14 amino acids. CDR3 nucleotide sequence: TGTGCCAGCAGTGAAGGGACAGGGGCCGGGGAGCTGTTTTTT. Residues: CASSEGTGAGELFF.

The chain recombines TRBV29-1 with TRBJ2-1; TRBD1 matches 8 bases. Germline-derived CDR1 and CDR2 are SQVTM and ANQGSEA. V gave up 5 bases and J gave up 6 bases; unmatched junction bases: 9. The length of the CDR3 is 14 residues. This CDR3 reads CSVWVRGHVNEQFF. The CDR3 coding sequence is TGCAGCGTTTGGGTCAGGGGGCATGTCAATGAGCAGTTCTTC.

This clone is judged medium-sized. The CDR3 here is CSARDPSGSGREQYF. The CDR3 DNA sequence: TGCAGTGCTAGAGATCCTAGCGGGAGTGGGAGGGAGCAGTACTTC. This sequence joins TRBV20-1 and TRBJ2-7, with TRBD2 matching 10 bases. The junction had 9 bases not matched to a gene; V was cut back by 0 bases and J by 7 bases. The CDR3 has 15 residues. The germline V gene has CDR1 DFQATT and CDR2 SNEGSKA (reference sequence).

The chain is built from TRBV3-1 and TRBJ1-5, with D unclear. CDR3 length: 14 residues. Germline CDR1 reads LGHDT; CDR2 reads YNNKEL (reference sequence). Trimming pared 4 bases from V and 6 bases from J, leaving 13 bases between. The DNA of the CDR3 is TGTGCCAGCAGCCGCATTGTCGGAGGTCAGCCCCAGCATTTT. This codes for CASSRIVGGQPQHF.

This clone was detected ten times or more. This may be a read error, as it is one base from a much larger clone. The chain recombines TRBV15 with TRBJ2-7; D remains ambiguous. The V end lost 1 base, the J end lost 2 bases, and 9 bases lay between the germline ends. Germline V CDR1 and CDR2: LNHNV, YYDKDF (reference sequence). This CDR3 region has 14 residues. CDR3 in DNA: TGTGCCACCAGCAGAGCACGGGCCGCCTACGAGCAGTACTTC. The encoded protein is CATSRARAAYEQYF.

This chain links TRBV7-3 with TRBJ2-3, with a weak D call TRBD2 (6 bases). The CDR3 has 15 amino acids. V lost 4 bases and J lost 7, with 18 bases in between. CDR1 is SGHTA and CDR2 is FQGTGA in the germline V gene. The CDR3 coding sequence is TGTGCCAGCAGCTCCCACGTAGCGGTGGTCAATACGCAGTATTTT. It codes for CASSSHVAVVNTQYF. The variable domain in full, with the rest retrieved from reference TRBV7-3 and TRBJ2-3, is GAGVSQTPSNKVTEKGKYVELRCDPISGHTALYWYRQSLGQGPEFLIYFQGTGAADDSGLPNDRFFAVRPEGSVSTLKIQRTERGDSAVYLCASSSHVAVVNTQYFGPGTRLTVL.

This rearrangement joins TRBV10-2 to TRBJ1-1, with D possibly being TRBD1 (5 bases). This CDR3 contains 13 residues. CDR1 WSHSY and CDR2 SAAADI come from the germline V gene. The V gene lost 0 bases and the J gene lost 9 bases, with 11 bases spanning the gap. DNA of the CDR3: TGCGCCAGCAGTGAGTCGGGGGGAGGTCAAGCTTTCTTT. The encoded protein is CASSESGGGQAFF.

The chain couples TRBV28 to TRBJ1-5, with D perhaps matching TRBD1 (6 bases). The V and J ends lost 5 bases and 6 bases respectively, with 17 bases between them. Germline V gene lookup returns CDR1 MDHEN and CDR2 SYDVKM. CDR3 length: 15 residues. The CDR3 DNA sequence: TGTGCCAGCAGTCCGAGCGGGCAGGGGCGTCAGCCCCAGCATTTT. Translation: CASSPSGQGRQPQHF.

This clone is termed medium-sized (0.01 to 0.1%). This chain uses TRBV19 with TRBJ2-6; D not certain. Between the trimmed V and J ends, which lost 6 bases and 1 base, there was a span of 7 bases. Germline CDR1 and CDR2: LNHDA and SQIVND (reference sequence). The CDR3 totals 14 residues. Here the CDR3 reads CASRFGSGANVLTF. CDR3 DNA sequence: TGTGCCAGTAGATTCGGGTCTGGGGCCAACGTCCTGACTTTC. Based on the CDR3 plus reference TRBV19 and TRBJ2-6, the full variable domain is DGGITQSPKYLFRKEGQNVTLSCEQNLNHDAMYWYRQDPGQGLRLIYYSQIVNDFQKGDIAEGYSVSREKKESFPLTVTSAQKNPTAFYLCASRFGSGANVLTFGAGSRLTVL.

Points on this clone: Compared with germline, one end of the junction differs, possibly owing to a read error. The chain combines TRBV20-1 with TRBJ2-7, with 8 positions matching TRBD2. The CDR3 has 14 residues. Per germline, CDR1 DFQATT and CDR2 SNEGSKA (reference sequence). The CDR3 loop is CSTSREGTVYEQYF. Here the CDR3 DNA reads TGCAGTACTAGCCGGGAGGGGACGGTCTACGAGCAGTACTTC.

In this sample, this clone turned up many times. Other nucleotide sequences from this sample produce the same CDR3. The V call is TRBV20-1, the J call TRBJ1-1; possible D gene TRBD1, 5 bases. The CDR3 is 14 amino acids. V was cut by 3 bases and J by 0 bases, with 11 bases left in between. The germline CDR1 and CDR2 sequences are DFQATT and SNEGSKA (reference sequence). CDR3 DNA sequence: TGCAGTGCTAGGACAGCTGCTATGAACACTGAAGCTTTCTTT. Protein sequence: CSARTAAMNTEAFF.

By its share, this clone is medium-sized. The chain couples TRBV20-1 to TRBJ1-2; D possibly corresponds to TRBD1 (6 bases). CDR1 is DFQATT, CDR2 SNEGSKA, per germline (reference sequence). The CDR3 loop spans 14 amino acids. V shed 0 bases and J shed 5 bases, with 13 bases lying between them. The CDR3 region is CSAREGGPGYGYTF. As DNA, the CDR3 is TGCAGTGCTAGAGAGGGGGGGCCGGGGTATGGCTACACCTTC.

This clone is medium-sized in the sample. This chain connects TRBV27 to TRBJ2-7; 14 bases agree with TRBD2. Per germline, CDR1 MNHEY and CDR2 SMNVEV (reference sequence). The CDR3 is 17 residues long. Trimming removed 5 bases from V and 6 bases from J; junction bases left unmatched: 12. Here the CDR3 reads CASSDTGTSGRILEQYF. The CDR3 region has the DNA TGTGCCAGCAGTGATACCGGGACTAGCGGGAGAATACTCGAGCAGTACTTC.

By share of the sample, this clone is medium-sized. The chain combines TRBV28 with TRBJ1-5, with D possibly being TRBD1 (5 bases). This CDR3 spans 19 amino acids. V lost 7 bases and J 1 base, leaving 26 bases between the germline ends. CDR1 and CDR2 from the germline V gene are MDHEN and SYDVKM. As DNA, the CDR3 is TGTGCCAGCACCTCGACCGGGGCCTCCCTATTGAGGAGCAATCAGCCCCAGCATTTT. It specifies CASTSTGASLLRSNQPQHF.

By sample share, this clone is medium-sized. The gene calls are TRBV15 and TRBJ1-5; 7 positions agree with TRBD1. V shed 1 base and J 6 bases; nucleotides not matched to a gene: 9. CDR1 is LNHNV, CDR2 YYDKDF, per germline (reference sequence). CDR3 size: 16 residues. CDR3 protein: CATSRGGGQGVQPQHF. The CDR3 bases are TGTGCCACCAGCAGAGGAGGAGGCCAGGGGGTTCAGCCCCAGCATTTT. Using reference TRBV15 and TRBJ1-5 for the parts outside the CDR3, the full variable domain is DAMVIQNPRYQVTQFGKPVTLSCSQTLNHNVMYWYQQKSSQAPKLLFHYYDKDFNNEADTPDNFQSRRPNTSFCFLDIRSPGLGDTAMYLCATSRGGGQGVQPQHFGDGTRLSIL.

This clone was recorded many times. This chain links TRBV7-9 with TRBJ2-7; D perhaps matches TRBD1 (6 bases). With 5 bases removed from V and 13 bases from J, the gap between germline ends came to 21 bases. Germline CDR1 reads SEHNR; CDR2 reads FQNEAQ (reference sequence). CDR3 length: 13 amino acids. CDR3 in DNA: TGTGCCAGCAGCCAGGGACAAGCTCAGCCTACCTACTTC. Encoded protein: CASSQGQAQPTYF. The full variable domain, with the rest looked up from reference TRBV7-9 and TRBJ2-7, is DTGVSQNPRHKITKRGQNVTFRCDPISEHNRLYWYRQTLGQGPEFLTYFQNEAQLEKSRLLSDRFSAERPKGSFSTLEIQRTEQGDSAMYLCASSQGQAQPTYFGPGTRLTVT.

This clone appeared a few times. The chain carries TRBV24-1 and TRBJ1-2, with 10 bases that match TRBD1. This CDR3 contains 16 residues. V lost 5 bases, J lost 4 bases, and 9 bases stayed unmatched. The germline CDR1 and CDR2 sequences are KGHDR and SFDVKD. The CDR3 DNA reads as TGTGCCACCAGTGGGGGACAGGGGAGTCCCCCCTATGGCTACACCTTC. Translating gives CATSGGQGSPPYGYTF.

This clone was seen many times. The chain combines TRBV27 with TRBJ2-1; no firm D call. CDR1 is MNHEY and CDR2 is SMNVEV in the germline V gene (reference sequence). The CDR3 extends over 12 amino acids. V was cut by 2 bases and J by 7 bases, with 6 bases left in between. As DNA, the CDR3 is TGTGCCAGCAGTTTAAACCTGAATGAGCAGTTCTTC. Protein sequence: CASSLNLNEQFF.

This clone was observed a few times. V is TRBV2 and J is TRBJ2-7, with a weak D call TRBD1 (5 bases). The V end lost 3 bases, the J end lost 0 bases, and 9 bases lay between the germline ends. CDR1 SNHLY and CDR2 FYNNEI come from the germline V gene. The CDR3 covers 14 residues. The DNA of the CDR3 is TGTGCCAGCAGTGAGAGACAGTCCTCCTACGAGCAGTACTTC. Its protein is CASSERQSSYEQYF. Together with reference TRBV2 and TRBJ2-7, the CDR3 gives the full variable domain: EPEVTQTPSHQVTQMGQEVILRCVPISNHLYFYWYRQILGQKVEFLVSFYNNEISEKSEIFDDQFSVERPDGSNFTLKIRSTKLEDSAMYFCASSERQSSYEQYFGPGTRLTVT.

This clone was seen repeatedly, ten times or more. The V gene is TRBV5-1, the J gene TRBJ2-2; D remains unclear. Trimming stripped 2 bases from V and 2 bases from J, with 16 bases between. This CDR3 contains 17 residues. The germline V gene encodes CDR1 SGHRS and CDR2 YFSETQ. The chain's CDR3 is CASSLLRTGGNTGELFF. As DNA, the CDR3 is TGCGCCAGCAGCTTACTTCGGACCGGTGGAAACACCGGGGAGCTGTTTTTT.

The V gene is TRBV5-1, the J gene TRBJ2-1; the match to TRBD2 covers 15 bases. Trimming cost V 4 bases and J 6 bases; bases outside gene matches: 5. Germline CDR1 and CDR2: SGHRS and YFSETQ. The CDR3 totals 16 residues. CDR3 nucleotide sequence: TGCGCCAGCAGCCCGGGACTAGCGGGAGGACGCAATGAGCAGTTCTTC. Its translation: CASSPGLAGGRNEQFF.

V and J are TRBV11-2 and TRBJ2-2; D is uncertain. The CDR3 runs to 13 residues. Germline CDR1 reads SGHAT; CDR2 reads FQNNGV. V shed 5 bases and J shed 0 bases, with 4 bases lying between them. The CDR3 protein is CASSLANTGELFF. DNA of the CDR3: TGTGCCAGCAGCCTCGCGAACACCGGGGAGCTGTTTTTT.

This clone ranks as medium-sized. V gene TRBV25-1 combines with J gene TRBJ2-1; possible D gene TRBD1, 6 bases. V dropped 6 bases and J dropped 10 bases, with 13 bases sitting between them. CDR3 length equals 12 residues. CDR1 is MGHDK and CDR2 is SYGVNS in the germline V gene. The CDR3 DNA is TGTGCCAGCAGCCAGGGGTGGGGGGAGCAGTTCTTC. This codes for CASSQGWGEQFF. The full variable domain, completed using reference TRBV25-1 and TRBJ2-1, is EADIYQTPRYLVIGTGKKITLECSQTMGHDKMYWYQQDPGMELHLIHYSYGVNSTEKGDLSSESTVSRIRTEHFPLTLESARPSHTSQYLCASSQGWGEQFFGPGTRLTVL.

In this sample, this clone turned up a few times. The chain links TRBV10-3 to TRBJ2-1; 8 nucleotides match TRBD1. Losses at the gene ends were 6 bases for V and 7 bases for J; bases not matched to a gene: 14. CDR1 and CDR2 (germline): ENHRY, SYGVKD. The CDR3 totals 16 residues. CDR3 coding DNA: TGTGCCATCAGGAGGGATCTCCGGACAGGGAGGAATGAGCAGTTCTTC. Translated, it gives CAIRRDLRTGRNEQFF.

The V gene is TRBV7-3, the J gene TRBJ2-1; D remains ambiguous. Trimming pared 1 base from V and 3 bases from J, leaving 10 bases between. From germline, CDR1 is SGHTA and CDR2 FQGTGA. This CDR3 is built from 15 residues. The CDR3 loop reads CASSLNGGVYNEQFF. In DNA, the CDR3 is TGTGCCAGCAGCTTAAACGGTGGGGTCTACAATGAGCAGTTCTTC.

This clone came up many times. The rearrangement links TRBV29-1 to TRBJ1-5; a weak D match, TRBD1 (6 bases). Germline V gives CDR1 SQVTM, CDR2 ANQGSEA. The V end lost 4 bases, the J end lost 7 bases, and 20 bases lay between the germline ends. The CDR3 has 15 residues. The CDR3 DNA is TGCAGCGTTGCTCAGGGGTGGGGTATGGAACAGCCCCAGCATTTT. Translated, it gives CSVAQGWGMEQPQHF.

The CDR3 region is CASSLFKNEQYF. The DNA of the CDR3 is TGTGCCAGCAGCTTATTCAAAAACGAGCAGTACTTC. This chain joins TRBV11-2 and TRBJ2-7; D is uncertain. Germline V gene data show CDR1 as SGHAT and CDR2 as FQNNGV. V lost 2 bases and J 5 bases, leaving 7 bases between the germline ends. The CDR3 runs 12 residues.

The chain couples TRBV6-1 to TRBJ1-6; D remains unclear. The CDR3 loop spans 16 amino acids. Trimming stripped 4 bases from V and 17 bases from J, with 27 bases between. The V gene's germline CDR1 is MNHNS and CDR2 SASEGT. The CDR3: CASSALDIRRNSTIHF. Here the CDR3 DNA reads TGTGCCAGCAGTGCTTTAGACATACGGAGGAATTCAACCATCCACTTT.

This clone has a count of ten or more. This sequence joins TRBV28 and TRBJ1-3, with TRBD1 as a possible D gene (5 bases). The CDR3 covers 16 residues. CDR1 MDHEN and CDR2 SYDVKM come from the germline V gene. Trimming took off 5 bases at V and 0 bases at J, with 14 bases between the two ends. The CDR3 DNA reads as TGTGCCAGCAGTCCCTCAGGGAAAGTCTCTGGAAACACCATATATTTT. Its protein product is CASSPSGKVSGNTIYF.

The gene calls are TRBV10-3 and TRBJ2-7; tentatively, D is TRBD1 or TRBD2 (5 bases each). CDR1 and CDR2 from the germline V gene are ENHRY and SYGVKD. The V end lost 5 bases, the J end lost 4 bases, and 15 bases lay between the germline ends. CDR3 length: 14 residues. CDR3 nucleotides: TGTGCCATCAGTATTCGCCGGGACGCTTACGAGCAGTACTTC. Translated: CAISIRRDAYEQYF.

The V and J genes are TRBV30 and TRBJ1-2, with 8 bases that match TRBD1. Germline CDR1 and CDR2: GTSNPN and SVGIG (reference sequence). The CDR3 sequence is 15 residues long. With 3 bases clipped from V and 5 bases from J, the junction kept 11 bases outside the gene matches. CDR3 sequence (DNA): TGTGCCTGGAGGGACCCAGGGGGCGCAGTATATGGCTACACCTTC. It translates to CAWRDPGGAVYGYTF. The complete variable domain, with remaining parts taken from reference TRBV30 and TRBJ1-2, reads SQTIHQWPATLVQPVGSPLSLECTVEGTSNPNLYWYRQAAGRGLQLLFYSVGIGQISSEVPQNLSASRPQDRQFILSSKKLLLSDSGFYLCAWRDPGGAVYGYTFGSGTRLTVV.